These 13 T cell receptor beta chains came from one sample sequenced in a study of blood T cell repertoires in COVID-19. The protocol was immunoSEQ multiplex PCR, while the TCRdb copy is restricted to in-frame clones and leaves out a portion. The table includes 50,000 to 70,000 clones, 70% to 90% detected once. Source material: peripheral blood. These receptors were taken from a human donor with active COVID-19. The donor label of this sample is uncertain.

This clone was observed a single time. This chain connects TRBV27 to TRBJ2-3; 9 bases fit TRBD2. Germline V CDR1 and CDR2: MNHEY, SMNVEV (reference sequence). The CDR3 extends over 15 amino acids. J lost 3 bases, V lost 5 bases, and 6 bases had no gene match. In DNA, the CDR3 is TGTGCCAGCAGTCCCGGGACTAGCTATACAGATACGCAGTATTTT. It yields the protein CASSPGTSYTDTQYF.

The rearrangement links TRBV7-8 to TRBJ2-3, with 7 bases matching TRBD2. CDR1 is SGHVS and CDR2 is FQNEAQ in the germline V gene. V lost 5 bases and J lost 0; bases outside the gene matches: 8. The CDR3 runs 16 residues. CDR3 loop: CASSILASSSTDTQYF. The CDR3 DNA reads TGTGCCAGCAGCATACTAGCGAGCTCAAGCACAGATACGCAGTATTTT.

The V call is TRBV5-4, the J call TRBJ1-3; perhaps TRBD1 as D (5 bases). Germline CDR1 and CDR2: SGHNT and YYREEE (reference sequence). There are 14 residues in the CDR3. V was clipped by 5 bases and J by 3 bases, with 12 bases between them. Written as DNA, the CDR3 is TGTGCCAGCAGGGAAGGGGTTTATGGAAACACCATATATTTT. This codes for CASREGVYGNTIYF.

The gene calls are TRBV5-1 and TRBJ1-6; D perhaps matches TRBD1 (6 bases). Germline CDR1 SGHRS, CDR2 YFSETQ. The CDR3 contains 18 residues. V lost 0 bases and J lost 0, with 13 bases in between. CDR3 sequence (DNA): TGCGCCAGCAGCTTGGGGCACACAGGGAGCTCCTATAATTCACCCCTCCACTTT. Translated: CASSLGHTGSSYNSPLHF.

The V call is TRBV11-2, the J call TRBJ2-1, with TRBD2 identical over 8 bases. The CDR3 loop spans 15 amino acids. Germline-derived CDR1 and CDR2 are SGHAT and FQNNGV. The V segment lost 2 bases and the J segment 4 bases; nucleotides outside the gene matches: 4. The CDR3 loop is CASSLNRGGYNEQFF. DNA of the CDR3: TGTGCCAGCAGCTTAAACCGGGGGGGATACAATGAGCAGTTCTTC. Full variable domain (outside the CDR3, taken from reference TRBV11-2 and TRBJ2-1): EAGVAQSPRYKIIEKRQSVAFWCNPISGHATLYWYQQILGQGPKLLIQFQNNGVVDDSQLPKDRFSAERLKGVDSTLKIQPAKLEDSAVYLCASSLNRGGYNEQFFGPGTRLTVL.

The chain joins TRBV4-1 to TRBJ2-7; 7 nucleotides line up with TRBD2. Germline V gene sequence: CDR1 MGHRA, CDR2 YSYEKL. J gave up 0 bases and V 2 bases, and 13 bases lay outside the gene matches. CDR3 length: 18 residues. CDR3 DNA sequence: TGCGCCAGCAGCCAATCTTCTATATCGGGACTATTCTCCTACGAGCAGTACTTC. Translating it yields CASSQSSISGLFSYEQYF.

The V call is TRBV4-3, the J call TRBJ2-3; 7 bases are a match to TRBD2. The junction had 11 bases not matched to a gene; V was cut back by 1 base and J by 1 base. The CDR3 has 18 residues. Germline V lookup: CDR1 LGHNA, CDR2 YSLEER. The CDR3 bases are TGCGCCAGCAGCCAAGTAGGACCCAGCGGGGAGGGCACAGATACGCAGTATTTT. It encodes CASSQVGPSGEGTDTQYF.

This chain joins TRBV7-9 and TRBJ2-3; D gene ambiguous. Trimming took 6 bases from V and 6 from J, leaving 13 bases between them. This CDR3 comprises 13 residues. CDR1 SEHNR and CDR2 FQNEAQ come from the germline V gene (reference sequence). The DNA of the CDR3 is TGTGCCAGCAGGCCTCTAAGTCGGGATACGCAGTATTTT. It translates to CASRPLSRDTQYF.

V is TRBV4-1 and J is TRBJ2-2; TRBD2 matches 11 bases. CDR1 and CDR2 from the germline V gene are MGHRA and YSYEKL. The CDR3 length is 15 residues. Trimming took 1 base from V and 7 from J; bases not matched to a gene: 2. CDR3 sequence reads: CASSQVTSGDGELFF. The CDR3 DNA follows: TGCGCCAGCAGCCAAGTGACTAGCGGGGACGGGGAGCTGTTTTTT.

The genes are TRBV19 and TRBJ1-4, with TRBD1 matching 12 bases. The CDR3 sequence is 14 residues long. V was pared by 9 bases and J by 8 bases, with 7 bases of the junction left unmatched. Germline CDR1 reads LNHDA; CDR2 reads SQIVND (reference sequence). CDR3 DNA sequence: TGTGCCAGCGCCCGGGACAGGGGGCAAGAAAAACTGTTTTTT. It codes for CASARDRGQEKLFF.

The chain has TRBV5-1 and TRBJ2-1; D is possibly TRBD2 (6 bases). Trimming stripped 4 bases from V and 1 base from J, with 18 bases between. The length of the CDR3 is 17 residues. CDR1 and CDR2 from the germline V gene are SGHRS and YFSETQ. CDR3 nucleotide sequence: TGCGCCAGCAGCGGCCGGGACTCGGTGGGATCCTACAATGAGCAGTTCTTC. It encodes CASSGRDSVGSYNEQFF.

This chain uses TRBV6-2 or TRBV6-3 with TRBJ1-2; perhaps TRBD1 as D (5 bases). The V gene lost 0 bases and the J gene lost 6 bases, with 11 bases spanning the gap. The CDR3 totals 14 residues. CDR1 and CDR2 from the germline V gene are MNHEY and SVGEGT. The CDR3 reads CASSYSMAGHGYTF. The CDR3 coding sequence is TGTGCCAGCAGTTACTCGATGGCAGGGCATGGCTACACCTTC.

This chain joins TRBV3-1 (or the pseudogene TRBV3-2) and TRBJ1-1; 7 bases are shared with TRBD1. This CDR3 spans 11 amino acids. CDR1 LGHDT and CDR2 YNNKEL come from the germline V gene (reference sequence). V was pared by 9 bases and J by 5 bases, with 3 bases of the junction left unmatched. CDR3 coding DNA: TGTGCCAGTCAACAGGGGACTGAAGCTTTCTTT. Translating gives CASQQGTEAFF.